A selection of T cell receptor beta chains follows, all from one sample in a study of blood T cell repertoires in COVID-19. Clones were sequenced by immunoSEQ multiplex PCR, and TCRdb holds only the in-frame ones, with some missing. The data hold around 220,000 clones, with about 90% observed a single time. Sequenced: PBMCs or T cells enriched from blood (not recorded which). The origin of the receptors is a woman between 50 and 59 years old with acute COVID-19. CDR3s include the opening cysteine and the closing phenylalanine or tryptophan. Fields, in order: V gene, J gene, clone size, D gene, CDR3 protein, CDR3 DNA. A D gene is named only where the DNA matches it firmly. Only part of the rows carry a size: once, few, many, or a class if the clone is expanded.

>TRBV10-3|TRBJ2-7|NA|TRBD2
CAIRLSTSVYEQYF
TGTGCCATCAGGCTATCCACTAGCGTCTACGAGCAGTACTTC
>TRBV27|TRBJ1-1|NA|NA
CASRLSEMNTEAFF
TGTGCCAGCAGGCTTTCAGAAATGAACACTGAAGCTTTCTTT
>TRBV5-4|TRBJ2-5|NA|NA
CASTAPGRGRETQYF
TGTGCCAGCACCGCACCGGGGAGAGGGCGGGAGACCCAGTACTTC
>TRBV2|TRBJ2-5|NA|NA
CASGRVSYQETQYF
TGTGCCAGCGGGCGGGTTAGTTATCAAGAGACCCAGTACTTC
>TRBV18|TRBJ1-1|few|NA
CASSLRGTEAFF
TGTGCCAGCTCCCTCAGGGGAACTGAAGCTTTCTTT
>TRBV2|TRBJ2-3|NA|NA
CASPTASGADTDTQYF
TGTGCCAGCCCGACGGCTTCTGGGGCAGACACAGATACGCAGTATTTT
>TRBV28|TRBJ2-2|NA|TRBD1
CASSPALGQASGELFF
TGTGCCAGCAGCCCGGCTTTGGGACAGGCTTCCGGGGAGCTGTTTTTT
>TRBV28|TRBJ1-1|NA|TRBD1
CASSLWVGTGSALEAFF
TGTGCCAGCAGTTTATGGGTAGGGACAGGGTCTGCCCTAGAAGCTTTCTTT
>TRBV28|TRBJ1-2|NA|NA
CASSPDQGSGYTF
TGTGCCAGCAGTCCCGACCAGGGAAGTGGCTACACCTTC
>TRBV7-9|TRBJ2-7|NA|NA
CASSLSRTGDLWEQYF
TGTGCCAGCAGCTTATCTCGGACGGGGGACCTTTGGGAGCAGTACTTC
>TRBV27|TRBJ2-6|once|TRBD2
CASSWGLVSGANVLTF
TGTGCCAGCAGTTGGGGACTAGTTTCTGGGGCCAACGTCCTGACTTTC
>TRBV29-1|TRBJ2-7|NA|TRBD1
CSATGQVSYEQYF
TGCAGCGCAACGGGACAGGTATCCTACGAGCAGTACTTC
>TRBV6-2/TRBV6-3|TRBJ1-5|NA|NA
CASSHLGGVPSSNQPQHF
TGTGCCAGCAGTCACCTAGGGGGGGTTCCATCTAGCAATCAGCCCCAGCATTTT
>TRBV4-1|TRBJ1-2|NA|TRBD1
CASSQPGQGALGGYTF
TGCGCCAGCAGCCAACCGGGACAGGGGGCCTTGGGGGGCTACACCTTC
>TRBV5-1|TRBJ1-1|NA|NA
CASSLGVNTEAFF
TGCGCCAGCAGCTTGGGCGTGAACACTGAAGCTTTCTTT
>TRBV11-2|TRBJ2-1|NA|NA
CASSLTRNEQFF
TGTGCCAGCAGCTTAACCAGGAATGAGCAGTTCTTC
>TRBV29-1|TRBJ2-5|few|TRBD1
CSVRTGGQETQYF
TGCAGCGTTCGGACAGGGGGCCAAGAGACCCAGTACTTC
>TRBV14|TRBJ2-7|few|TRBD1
CASSQAAGGPLEYF
TGTGCCAGCAGCCAAGCGGCAGGGGGCCCCCTGGAGTACTTC
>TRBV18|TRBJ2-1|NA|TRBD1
CASSPRTGTDNEQFF
TGTGCCAGCTCACCTAGGACAGGGACAGACAATGAGCAGTTCTTC
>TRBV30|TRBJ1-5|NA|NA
CAWNGDSNQPQHF
TGTGCCTGGAACGGGGATAGCAATCAGCCCCAGCATTTT
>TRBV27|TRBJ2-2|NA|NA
CASSLSRYKNTGELFF
TGTGCCAGCAGTTTATCTCGATACAAAAACACCGGGGAGCTGTTTTTT
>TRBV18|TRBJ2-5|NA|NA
CASSPSSTKETQYF
TGTGCCAGCTCACCGAGCTCGACAAAAGAGACCCAGTACTTC
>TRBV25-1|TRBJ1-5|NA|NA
CASSEAGAGANQPQHF
TGTGCCAGCAGTGAAGCGGGGGCAGGGGCCAATCAGCCCCAGCATTTT
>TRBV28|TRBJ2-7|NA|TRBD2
CASRRLAGARHEQYF
TGTGCCAGCAGGAGACTAGCGGGAGCTCGGCACGAGCAGTACTTC
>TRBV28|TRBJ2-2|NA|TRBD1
CASRWDRVSGELFF
TGTGCCAGCAGATGGGACAGGGTGTCCGGGGAGCTGTTTTTT
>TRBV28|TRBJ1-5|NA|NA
CASSQGSGNQPQHF
TGTGCCAGCAGTCAGGGAAGCGGCAATCAGCCCCAGCATTTT
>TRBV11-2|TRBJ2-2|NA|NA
CASSLVSGLNTGELFF
TGTGCCAGCAGCTTAGTTTCGGGACTCAACACCGGGGAGCTGTTTTTT
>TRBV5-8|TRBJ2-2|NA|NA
CASSLGTSNTGELFF
TGTGCCAGCAGCTTGGGAACATCGAACACCGGGGAGCTGTTTTTT
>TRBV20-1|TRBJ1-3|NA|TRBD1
CSASRGQGAGNTIYF
TGCAGTGCTAGTCGGGGACAGGGGGCGGGAAACACCATATATTTT
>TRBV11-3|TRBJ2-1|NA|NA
CASSAGWDEQFF
TGTGCCAGCTCGGCGGGTTGGGATGAGCAGTTCTTC
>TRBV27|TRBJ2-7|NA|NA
CASSLPPGGRGYEQYF
TGTGCCAGCAGTTTACCTCCGGGGGGCCGAGGCTACGAGCAGTACTTC
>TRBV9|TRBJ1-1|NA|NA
CASSVYGYTEAFF
TGTGCCAGCAGCGTATACGGGTACACTGAAGCTTTCTTT
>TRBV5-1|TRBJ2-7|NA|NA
CASSTERLDEQYF
TGCGCCAGCAGCACAGAGCGACTAGACGAGCAGTACTTC
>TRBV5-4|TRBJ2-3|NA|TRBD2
CASSDLTSGTDTQYF
TGTGCCAGCAGCGACCTCACTAGCGGGACAGATACGCAGTATTTT
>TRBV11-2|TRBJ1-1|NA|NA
CASSVTGQMNTEAFF
TGTGCCAGCAGCGTAACTGGACAGATGAACACTGAAGCTTTCTTT
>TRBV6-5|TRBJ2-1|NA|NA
CASSYSNSDEQFF
TGTGCCAGCAGTTACTCGAATTCGGATGAGCAGTTCTTC
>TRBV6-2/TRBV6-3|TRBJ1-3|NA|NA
CASSSNRDGNTIYF
TGTGCCAGCAGTTCCAACAGGGATGGAAACACCATATATTTT
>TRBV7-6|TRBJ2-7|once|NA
CASSLVGAGAEVGRSYEQYF
TGTGCCAGCAGCTTAGTAGGGGCAGGCGCCGAGGTGGGTCGCTCCTACGAGCAGTACTTC
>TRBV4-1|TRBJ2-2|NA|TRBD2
CASSQGLGRAGELFF
TGCGCCAGCAGCCAAGGCTTGGGGAGGGCCGGGGAGCTGTTTTTT
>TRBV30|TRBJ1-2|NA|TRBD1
CAWNTGTGGYGYTF
TGTGCCTGGAACACCGGGACAGGGGGCTATGGCTACACCTTC
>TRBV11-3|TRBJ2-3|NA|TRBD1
CASSLNRGFSSTDTQYF
TGTGCCAGCAGTCTCAACAGGGGCTTCTCTAGCACAGATACGCAGTATTTT
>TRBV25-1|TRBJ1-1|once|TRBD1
CASTPGQGEGTEAFF
TGTGCCAGCACCCCGGGACAGGGGGAGGGCACTGAAGCTTTCTTT
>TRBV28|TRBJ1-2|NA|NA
CASSRGTPEVGGYTF
TGTGCCAGCAGCCGAGGGACACCGGAGGTTGGAGGCTACACCTTC
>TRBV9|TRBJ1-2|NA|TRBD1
CASSARDRAGLDGYTF
TGTGCCAGCAGCGCCCGGGACAGGGCGGGTCTGGATGGCTACACCTTC
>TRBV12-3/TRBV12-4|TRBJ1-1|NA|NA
CASTRLAGTEAFF
TGTGCCAGCACCCGATTGGCGGGCACTGAAGCTTTCTTT
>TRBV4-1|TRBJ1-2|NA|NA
CASSENFGAGDNYGYTF
TGCGCCAGCAGCGAAAATTTCGGGGCGGGGGATAACTATGGCTACACCTTC
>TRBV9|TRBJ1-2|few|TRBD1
CASSPAAGGGYGYTF
TGTGCCAGCAGCCCCGCGGCAGGGGGCGGCTATGGCTACACCTTC
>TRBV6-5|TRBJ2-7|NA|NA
CASSTRLVYEQYF
TGTGCCAGCAGTACGCGACTAGTATACGAGCAGTACTTC
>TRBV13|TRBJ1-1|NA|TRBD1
CASSLSTGQWAAEAFF
TGTGCCAGCAGCTTATCGACGGGACAGTGGGCGGCCGAAGCTTTCTTT
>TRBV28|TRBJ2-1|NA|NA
CASSRYGGNSYNEQFF
TGTGCCAGCAGTAGGTATGGCGGGAATTCCTACAATGAGCAGTTCTTC
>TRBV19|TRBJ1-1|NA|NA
CASSPDWNTEAFF
TGTGCCAGTAGCCCAGACTGGAACACTGAAGCTTTCTTT
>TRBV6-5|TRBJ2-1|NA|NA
CASTLRGASYNEQFF
TGTGCCAGCACCCTTCGCGGAGCCTCCTACAATGAGCAGTTCTTC
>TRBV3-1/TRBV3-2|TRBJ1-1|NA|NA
CASSHSDRSEAFF
TGTGCCAGCAGCCACTCCGACAGGTCTGAAGCTTTCTTT
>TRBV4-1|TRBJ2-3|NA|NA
CASSQDRDTQYF
TGCGCCAGCAGCCAAGATCGGGATACGCAGTATTTT
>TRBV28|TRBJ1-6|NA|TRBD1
CASSLPGTGRSPLHF
TGTGCCAGCAGTTTACCCGGGACAGGGCGCTCACCCCTCCACTTT